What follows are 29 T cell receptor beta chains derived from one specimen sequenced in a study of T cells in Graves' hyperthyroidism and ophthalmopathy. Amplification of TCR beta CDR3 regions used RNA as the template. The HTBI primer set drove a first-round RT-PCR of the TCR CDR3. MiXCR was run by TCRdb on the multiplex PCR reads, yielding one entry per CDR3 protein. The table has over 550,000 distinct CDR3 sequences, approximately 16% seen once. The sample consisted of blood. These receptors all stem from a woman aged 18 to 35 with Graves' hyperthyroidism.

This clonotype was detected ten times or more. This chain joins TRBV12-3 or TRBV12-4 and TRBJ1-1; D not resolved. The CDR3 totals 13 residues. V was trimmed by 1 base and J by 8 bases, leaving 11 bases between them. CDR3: CASSLEYWKEAFF. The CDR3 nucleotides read TGTGCCAGCAGTTTAGAGTATTGGAAAGAAGCTTTCTTT.

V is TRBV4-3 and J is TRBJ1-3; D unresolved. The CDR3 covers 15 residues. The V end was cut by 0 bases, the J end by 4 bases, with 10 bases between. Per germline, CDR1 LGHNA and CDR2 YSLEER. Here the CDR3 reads CASSQDRAGGNTIYF. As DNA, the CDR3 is TGCGCCAGCAGCCAAGATCGGGCGGGGGGAAACACCATATATTTT.

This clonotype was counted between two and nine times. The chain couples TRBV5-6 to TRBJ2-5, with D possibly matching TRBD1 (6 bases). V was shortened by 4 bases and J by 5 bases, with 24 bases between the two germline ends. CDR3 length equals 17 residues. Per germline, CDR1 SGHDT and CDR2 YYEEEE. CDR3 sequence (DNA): TGTGCCAGCAGCAAGGGGTTTGGTCGAGGGGGAGCGGAGACCCAGTACTTC. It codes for CASSKGFGRGGAETQYF.

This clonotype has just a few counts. As DNA, the CDR3 is TGTGCCACCAGTTTACAGGGGGGAAGCACAGATACGCAGTATTTT. This translates into CATSLQGGSTDTQYF. The chain employs TRBV24-1 and TRBJ2-3; 8 bases map to TRBD1. This CDR3 has 15 residues. V gave up 6 bases and J gave up 0 bases; unmatched junction bases: 4. Germline V gene sequence: CDR1 KGHDR, CDR2 SFDVKD.

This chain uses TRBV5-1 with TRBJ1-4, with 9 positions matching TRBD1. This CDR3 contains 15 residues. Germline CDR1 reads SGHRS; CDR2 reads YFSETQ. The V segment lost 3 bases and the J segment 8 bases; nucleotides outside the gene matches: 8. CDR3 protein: CASSYRTGEEEKLFF. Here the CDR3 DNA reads TGCGCCAGCAGCTACCGGACAGGGGAAGAAGAAAAACTGTTTTTT.

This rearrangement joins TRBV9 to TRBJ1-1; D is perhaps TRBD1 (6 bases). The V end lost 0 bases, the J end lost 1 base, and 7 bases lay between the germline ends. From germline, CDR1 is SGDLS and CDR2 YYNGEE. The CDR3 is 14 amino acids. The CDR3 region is CASSVVTGNTEAFF. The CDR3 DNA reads TGTGCCAGCAGCGTAGTGACAGGGAACACTGAAGCTTTCTTT.

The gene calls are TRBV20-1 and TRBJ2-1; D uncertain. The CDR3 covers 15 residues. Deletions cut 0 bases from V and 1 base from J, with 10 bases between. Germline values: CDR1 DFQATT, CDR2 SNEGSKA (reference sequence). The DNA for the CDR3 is TGCAGTGCTAGAGATAGGGCCAGATCCTACAATGAGCAGTTCTTC. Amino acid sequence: CSARDRARSYNEQFF.

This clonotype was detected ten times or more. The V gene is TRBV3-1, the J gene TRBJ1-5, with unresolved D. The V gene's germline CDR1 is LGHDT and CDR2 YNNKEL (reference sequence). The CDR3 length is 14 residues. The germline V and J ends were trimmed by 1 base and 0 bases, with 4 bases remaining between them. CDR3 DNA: TGTGCCAGCAGCCAAGGGATTAGCAATCAGCCCCAGCATTTT. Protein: CASSQGISNQPQHF.

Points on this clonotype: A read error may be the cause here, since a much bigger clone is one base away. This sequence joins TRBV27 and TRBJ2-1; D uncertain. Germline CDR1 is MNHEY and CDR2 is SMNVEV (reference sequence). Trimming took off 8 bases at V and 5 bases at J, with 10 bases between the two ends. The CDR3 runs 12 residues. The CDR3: CASGANHNEQFF. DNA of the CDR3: TGTGCCAGCGGAGCTAATCACAATGAGCAGTTCTTC.

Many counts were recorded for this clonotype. CDR3 sequence: CASSYDLAPRSNEQYF. The CDR3 nucleotides are TGTGCCAGCAGTTACGATCTAGCACCTAGGAGTAACGAGCAGTACTTC. The chain carries TRBV6-6 and TRBJ2-7, with D maybe TRBD2 (5 bases). Germline V gives CDR1 MNHNY, CDR2 SVGAGI (reference sequence). The CDR3 covers 16 residues. V was clipped by 2 bases and J by 5 bases, with 19 bases between them.

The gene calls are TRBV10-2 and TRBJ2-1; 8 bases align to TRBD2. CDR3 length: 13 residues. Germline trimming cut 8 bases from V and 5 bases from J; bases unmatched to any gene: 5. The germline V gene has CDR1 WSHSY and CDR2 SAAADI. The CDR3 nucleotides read TGCGCCAGCCGGGGGGGCTTCCACAATGAGCAGTTCTTC. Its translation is CASRGGFHNEQFF.

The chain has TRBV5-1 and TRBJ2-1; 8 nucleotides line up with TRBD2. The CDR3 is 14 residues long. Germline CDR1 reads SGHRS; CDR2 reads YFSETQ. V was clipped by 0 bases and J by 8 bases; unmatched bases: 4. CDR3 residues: CASSLVASGHEQFF. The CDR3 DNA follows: TGCGCCAGCAGCTTGGTGGCTAGCGGGCATGAGCAGTTCTTC.

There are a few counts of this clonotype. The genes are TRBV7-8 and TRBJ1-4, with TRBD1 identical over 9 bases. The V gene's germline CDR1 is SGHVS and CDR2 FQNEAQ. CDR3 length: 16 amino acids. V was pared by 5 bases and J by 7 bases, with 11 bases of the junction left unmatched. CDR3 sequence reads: CASSAPGTGSSEKLFF. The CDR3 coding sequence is TGTGCCAGCAGCGCCCCCGGGACAGGGAGTAGTGAAAAACTGTTTTTT. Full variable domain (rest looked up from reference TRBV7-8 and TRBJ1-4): GAGVSQSPRYKVAKRGQDVALRCDPISGHVSLFWYQQALGQGPEFLTYFQNEAQLDKSGLPSDRFFAERPEGSVSTLKIQRTQQEDSAVYLCASSAPGTGSSEKLFFGSGTQLSVL.

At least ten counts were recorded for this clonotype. CDR3 region: CSAKGAGGSRGYEQYF. The CDR3 DNA sequence: TGCAGTGCCAAGGGAGCGGGAGGGTCCCGAGGCTACGAGCAGTACTTC. This chain joins TRBV20-1 and TRBJ2-7, with 10 bases identical to TRBD2. CDR3 length: 16 residues. Trimming at V came to 6 bases and at J to 3 bases, leaving 14 bases not matched to a gene. CDR1 DFQATT and CDR2 SNEGSKA come from the germline V gene (reference sequence).

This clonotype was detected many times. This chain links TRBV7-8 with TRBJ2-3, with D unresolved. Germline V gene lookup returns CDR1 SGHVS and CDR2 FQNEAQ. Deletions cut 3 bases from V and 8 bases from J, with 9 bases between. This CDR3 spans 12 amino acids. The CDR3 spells CASSFSQATQYF. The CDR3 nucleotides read TGTGCCAGCAGCTTTTCTCAGGCTACGCAGTATTTT.

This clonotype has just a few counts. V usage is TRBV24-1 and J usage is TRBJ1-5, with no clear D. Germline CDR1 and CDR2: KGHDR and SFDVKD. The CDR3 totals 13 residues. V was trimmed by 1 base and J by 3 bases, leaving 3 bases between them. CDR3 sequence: CATSDFFNQPQHF. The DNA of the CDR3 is TGTGCCACCAGTGATTTTTTCAATCAGCCCCAGCATTTT.

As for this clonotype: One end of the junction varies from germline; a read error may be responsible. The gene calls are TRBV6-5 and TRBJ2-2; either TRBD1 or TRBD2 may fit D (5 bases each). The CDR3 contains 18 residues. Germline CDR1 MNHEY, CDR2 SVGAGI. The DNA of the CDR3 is TGTGCCAGCAGCTACTACCGCCCCGGGTCTGGGGGCACCGGGGAGCTGTTTTTT. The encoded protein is CASSYYRPGSGGTGELFF.

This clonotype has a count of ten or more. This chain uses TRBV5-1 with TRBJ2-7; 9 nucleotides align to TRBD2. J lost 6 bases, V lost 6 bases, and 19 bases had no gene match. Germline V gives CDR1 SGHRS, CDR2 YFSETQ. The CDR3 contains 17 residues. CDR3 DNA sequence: TGCGCCAGCACCCAAGGTGGTCTAGCGGGAACCGGCAGCGAGCAGTACTTC. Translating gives CASTQGGLAGTGSEQYF.

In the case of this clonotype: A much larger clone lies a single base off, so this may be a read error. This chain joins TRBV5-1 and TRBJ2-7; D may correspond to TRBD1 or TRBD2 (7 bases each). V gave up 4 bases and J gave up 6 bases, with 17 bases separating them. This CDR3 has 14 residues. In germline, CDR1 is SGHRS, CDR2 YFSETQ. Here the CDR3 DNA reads TGCGCCAGCAGCCCAGGGGGAGGGGATTGCGAGCAGTACTTC. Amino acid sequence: CASSPGGGDCEQYF. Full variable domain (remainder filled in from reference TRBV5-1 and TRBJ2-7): KAGVTQTPRYLIKTRGQQVTLSCSPISGHRSVSWYQQTPGQGLQFLFEYFSETQRNKGNFPGRFSGRQFSNSRSEMNVSTLELGDSALYLCASSPGGGDCEQYFGPGTRLTVT.

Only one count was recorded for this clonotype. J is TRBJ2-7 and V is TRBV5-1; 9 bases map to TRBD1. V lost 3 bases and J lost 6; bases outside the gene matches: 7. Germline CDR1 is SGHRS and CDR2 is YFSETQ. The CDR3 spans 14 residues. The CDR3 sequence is CASSSRDRDCEQYF. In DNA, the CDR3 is TGCGCCAGCAGCTCTAGGGACAGGGATTGCGAGCAGTACTTC. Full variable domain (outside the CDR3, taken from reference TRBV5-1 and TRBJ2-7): KAGVTQTPRYLIKTRGQQVTLSCSPISGHRSVSWYQQTPGQGLQFLFEYFSETQRNKGNFPGRFSGRQFSNSRSEMNVSTLELGDSALYLCASSSRDRDCEQYFGPGTRLTVT.

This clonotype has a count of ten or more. In nucleotides, the CDR3 is TGTGCCATCAGTGAATTAGAGGGCGGGAACGAGCAGTACTTC. Its protein is CAISELEGGNEQYF. The chain employs TRBV10-3 and TRBJ2-7; TRBD2 is a possible D gene (6 bases). V dropped 3 bases and J dropped 5 bases, with 14 bases sitting between them. This CDR3 has 14 amino acids. Per the germline V gene, CDR1 is ENHRY and CDR2 is SYGVKD.

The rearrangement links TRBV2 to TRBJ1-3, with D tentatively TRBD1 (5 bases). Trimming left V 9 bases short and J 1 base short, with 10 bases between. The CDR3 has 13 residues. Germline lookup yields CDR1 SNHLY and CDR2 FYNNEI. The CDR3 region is CASGGRSGNTIYF. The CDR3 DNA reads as TGTGCCAGTGGGGGAAGGTCTGGAAACACCATATATTTT. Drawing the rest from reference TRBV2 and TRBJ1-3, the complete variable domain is EPEVTQTPSHQVTQMGQEVILRCVPISNHLYFYWYRQILGQKVEFLVSFYNNEISEKSEIFDDQFSVERPDGSNFTLKIRSTKLEDSAMYFCASGGRSGNTIYFGEGSWLTVV.

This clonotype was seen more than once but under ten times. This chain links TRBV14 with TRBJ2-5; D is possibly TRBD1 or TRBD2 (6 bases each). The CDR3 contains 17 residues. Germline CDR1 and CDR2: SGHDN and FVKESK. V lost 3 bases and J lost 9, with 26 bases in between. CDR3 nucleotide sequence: TGTGCCAGCAGCCAGAACACGAAGCATCCAAGGAGGGGGTCCCAGTACTTC. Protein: CASSQNTKHPRRGSQYF.

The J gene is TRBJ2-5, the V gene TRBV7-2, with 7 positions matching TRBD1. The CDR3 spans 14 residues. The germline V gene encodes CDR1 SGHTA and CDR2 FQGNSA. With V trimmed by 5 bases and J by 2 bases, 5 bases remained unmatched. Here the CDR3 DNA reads TGTGCCAGCAGCGAGTGGGGACAGCAAGAGACCCAGTACTTC. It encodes CASSEWGQQETQYF.

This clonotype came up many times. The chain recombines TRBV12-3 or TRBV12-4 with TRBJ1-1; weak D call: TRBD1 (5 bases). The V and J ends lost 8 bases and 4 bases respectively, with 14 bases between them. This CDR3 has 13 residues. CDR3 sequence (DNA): TGTGCCAGCTGGGGCTGGCGCAGCACTGAAGCTTTCTTT. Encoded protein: CASWGWRSTEAFF.

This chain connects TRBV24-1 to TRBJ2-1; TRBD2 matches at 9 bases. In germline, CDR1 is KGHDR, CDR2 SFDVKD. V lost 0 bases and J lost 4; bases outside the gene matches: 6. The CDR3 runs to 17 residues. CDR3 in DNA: TGTGCCACCAGTGATTTGGCGACTAGCGGAGCTTACAATGAGCAGTTCTTC. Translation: CATSDLATSGAYNEQFF.

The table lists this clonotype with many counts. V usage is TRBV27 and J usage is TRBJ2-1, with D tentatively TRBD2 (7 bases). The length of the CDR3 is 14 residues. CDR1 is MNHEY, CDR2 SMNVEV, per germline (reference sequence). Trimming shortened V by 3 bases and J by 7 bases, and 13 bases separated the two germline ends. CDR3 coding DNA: TGTGCCAGCAGTTTTGAGGGGGGGATAAATGAGCAGTTCTTC. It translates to CASSFEGGINEQFF.

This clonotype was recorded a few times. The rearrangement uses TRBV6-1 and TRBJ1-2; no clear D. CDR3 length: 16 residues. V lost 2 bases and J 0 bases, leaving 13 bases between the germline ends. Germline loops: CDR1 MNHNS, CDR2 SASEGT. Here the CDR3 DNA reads TGTGCCAGCAGTGAACAGTCCCGCGCGGCTAACTATGGCTACACCTTC. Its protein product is CASSEQSRAANYGYTF.

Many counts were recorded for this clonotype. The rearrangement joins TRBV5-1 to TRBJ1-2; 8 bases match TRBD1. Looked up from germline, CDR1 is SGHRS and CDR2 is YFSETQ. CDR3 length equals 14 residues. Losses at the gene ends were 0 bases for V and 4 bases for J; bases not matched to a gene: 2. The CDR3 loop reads CASSLAGQAYGYTF. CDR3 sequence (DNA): TGCGCCAGCAGCTTGGCGGGACAGGCCTATGGCTACACCTTC. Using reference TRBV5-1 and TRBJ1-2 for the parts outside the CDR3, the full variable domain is KAGVTQTPRYLIKTRGQQVTLSCSPISGHRSVSWYQQTPGQGLQFLFEYFSETQRNKGNFPGRFSGRQFSNSRSEMNVSTLELGDSALYLCASSLAGQAYGYTFGSGTRLTVV.